These 20 T cell receptor beta chains came from one sample sequenced in a study of T cell clonality in common variable immunodeficiency. Some clones are missing from TCRdb's copy, which holds only in-frame ones; the method was immunoSEQ multiplex PCR. Singletons are absent from the sample, which has about 31,000 clones. Sequencing was done on a sample of peripheral blood mononuclear cells. These receptors originate from a person aged 18 to 75 in good health.

This clone was counted at least ten times. The CDR3 extends 3 residues past the end of the read, so its final part is completed from the germline J gene. V gene TRBV20-1 combines with J gene TRBJ2-7; possible D gene TRBD2, 6 bases. Germline CDR1 reads DFQATT; CDR2 reads SNEGSKA (reference sequence). There are 13 residues in the CDR3. Trimming took off 3 bases at V and 4 bases at J, with 13 bases between the two ends. CDR3 residues: CSARGYSGYEQYF. The part of the CDR3 DNA that was read is TGCAGTGCTAGGGGGTATAGCGGATACGAG.

This clone was detected a few times. The read ends 3 residues early relative to the CDR3; the germline J gene fills the gap. This chain joins TRBV18 and TRBJ1-4, with TRBD1 as a possible D gene (5 bases). Germline V CDR1 and CDR2: KGHSH, LQKENI. This CDR3 region has 17 residues. The sequenced part of the CDR3 DNA is TGTGCCAGCTCACTGCAAATACCCAGGCAGGGAGACTCACCA. Its translation: CASSLQIPRQGDSP. The CDR3 reads in full as CASSLQIPRQGDSPLFF.

This clone came up many times. The CDR3 extends 3 residues past the end of the read, so its final part is completed from the germline J gene. This chain uses TRBV7-2 with TRBJ2-5; D gene ambiguous. CDR1 is SGHTA and CDR2 is FQGNSA in the germline V gene. The CDR3 runs to 12 residues. Trimming took off 11 bases at V and 0 bases at J, with 10 bases between the two ends. CDR3 sequence: CASQENQETQYF. Incomplete CDR3 DNA: TGTGCCTCCCAGGAGAACCAAGAGACC. The complete variable domain, with remaining parts taken from reference TRBV7-2 and TRBJ2-5, reads GAGVSQSPSNKVTEKGKDVELRCDPISGHTALYWYRQSLGQGLEFLIYFQGNSAPDKSGLPSDRFSAERTGGSVSTLTIQRTQQEDSAVYLCASQENQETQYFGPGTRLLVL.

This clone was seen many times. At one end the junction does not follow the germline gene, possibly because of a read error. The CDR3 end lies 3 residues beyond the end of the read and is filled in from the germline J gene. The V call is TRBV4-2, the J call TRBJ2-5; 9 bases match TRBD2. Germline CDR1 and CDR2: LGHNA and YNFKEQ. The CDR3 extends over 17 amino acids. The CDR3 region is CASSQGVGLAGGETQYF. The DNA read from the CDR3 is TGCGCCAGCAGCCAAGGGGTGGGACTAGCAGGGGGTGAGACC.

This clone was counted many times. Incomplete CDR3 DNA: TGCGCCAGCAGTCGTCCAGGGGGCGCAGATGAG. Translated: CASSRPGGADE. The full CDR3 protein is CASSRPGGADEQFF. This chain connects TRBV23-1 to TRBJ2-1; 8 nucleotides agree with TRBD1. Sequencing ends 3 residues short of the CDR3 end; the germline J gene provides the rest. TRBV23-1 is assigned to the ORF class and has an uncertain function. V shed 4 bases and J 8 bases; nucleotides not matched to a gene: 7. There are 14 residues in the CDR3.

This clone was seen ten or more times. The read ends 3 residues shy of where the CDR3 ends; the end is completed using the germline J gene. The chain carries TRBV7-9 and TRBJ2-1, with D perhaps TRBD1 (7 bases). This CDR3 has 15 residues. The V gene lost 5 bases and the J gene lost 6 bases, with 17 bases spanning the gap. The V gene's germline CDR1 is SEHNR and CDR2 FQNEAQ (reference sequence). This CDR3 reads CASSLEGALGNEQFF. The sequenced part of the CDR3 DNA is TGTGCCAGCAGCCTGGAGGGGGCTCTCGGCAATGAG.

This clone was recorded at least ten times. The sequence runs out 3 residues before the end of the CDR3; the remainder is reconstructed from the germline J gene. The rearrangement links TRBV7-8 to TRBJ2-2; 8 bases fit TRBD1. Per the germline V gene, CDR1 is SGHVS and CDR2 is FQNEAQ. The CDR3 spans 15 residues. The chain's CDR3 is CASSLRTGRYEKLFF. Incomplete CDR3 DNA: TGTGCCAGCAGCTTAAGGACAGGGCGTTATGAAAAG.

In its sample, this clone was seen many times. With the read ending 3 residues before the CDR3 end, the germline J gene is used to fill in that end. The chain recombines TRBV7-8 with TRBJ2-3; perhaps TRBD1 as D (6 bases). V gave up 6 bases and J gave up 2 bases, with 9 bases separating them. Per the germline V gene, CDR1 is SGHVS and CDR2 is FQNEAQ. The CDR3 spans 13 residues. CDR3 protein: CASRQGVTDTQYF. The CDR3 DNA, read in part, is TGTGCCAGCAGACAGGGTGTCACAGATACG.

About this clone itself: The CDR3 extends 3 residues past the end of the read, so its final part is completed from the germline J gene. The rearrangement uses TRBV6-1 and TRBJ2-7, with D unclear. V dropped 2 bases and J dropped 6 bases, with 17 bases sitting between them. CDR1 and CDR2 (germline): MNHNS, SASEGT. The CDR3 sequence is 15 residues long. The CDR3: CASSERALASVEQYF. The part of the CDR3 DNA that was read is TGTGCCAGCAGTGAAAGGGCTCTCGCTTCCGTCGAG.

This clone was observed at least ten times. Sequencing ends 3 residues short of the CDR3 end; the germline J gene provides the rest. The chain recombines TRBV19 with TRBJ2-1; 7 nucleotides match TRBD2. The CDR3 is made up of 16 amino acids. The J segment lost 0 bases and the V segment lost 7 bases, leaving 9 bases of the junction unmatched. Germline V gene lookup returns CDR1 LNHDA and CDR2 SQIVND (reference sequence). The CDR3 sequence: CASKGPGGGSYNEQFF. Partial CDR3 DNA: TGTGCCAGTAAGGGTCCGGGGGGAGGCTCCTACAATGAG.

This clone was recorded many times. The CDR3 extends 3 residues past the end of the read, so its final part is completed from the germline J gene. V gene TRBV5-1 combines with J gene TRBJ1-2, with 8 bases fitting TRBD1. Germline loops: CDR1 SGHRS, CDR2 YFSETQ. This CDR3 comprises 15 residues. J was trimmed by 2 bases and V by 2 bases; bases with no gene match: 5. CDR3 DNA, as far as it was read: TGCGCCAGCAGCTTCGCAGGGGGCAAGAACTATGGC. Translated, it gives CASSFAGGKNYG. The entire CDR3 sequence reads CASSFAGGKNYGYTF. Combining the CDR3 with reference TRBV5-1 and TRBJ1-2 gives the whole variable domain KAGVTQTPRYLIKTRGQQVTLSCSPISGHRSVSWYQQTPGQGLQFLFEYFSETQRNKGNFPGRFSGRQFSNSRSEMNVSTLELGDSALYLCASSFAGGKNYGYTFGSGTRLTVV.

In its sample, this clone was seen many times. The read ends 3 residues before the CDR3 terminus; that terminus is restored from the germline J gene. The rearrangement uses TRBV5-1 and TRBJ1-2, with D tentatively TRBD1 (5 bases). The CDR3 covers 14 residues. Germline V CDR1 and CDR2: SGHRS, YFSETQ. CDR3 DNA (partial): TGCGCCAGCAGCTTGGGATCGAGGGGCGGAGGC. It encodes CASSLGSRGGG. From start to end, the CDR3 is CASSLGSRGGGYTF.

At least ten counts were recorded for this clone. The read is 3 residues too short to cover the CDR3 end, so that end is filled in from the germline J gene. The chain has TRBV20-1 and TRBJ1-6; maybe TRBD1 (6 bases). Per germline, CDR1 DFQATT and CDR2 SNEGSKA (reference sequence). Trimming took 7 bases from V and 7 from J, leaving 20 bases between them. This CDR3 has 15 amino acids. This CDR3 is CSGRFGRGRNSPLHF. The CDR3 DNA, read in part, is TGCAGTGGAAGGTTCGGCAGGGGCCGCAATTCACCC.

This clone was observed many times. The read ends 3 residues shy of where the CDR3 ends; the end is completed using the germline J gene. This sequence joins TRBV5-1 and TRBJ2-6; TRBD1 might be the D (6 bases). Germline lookup yields CDR1 SGHRS and CDR2 YFSETQ. The CDR3 totals 16 residues. Trimming removed 7 bases from V and 3 bases from J, with 17 bases in between. CDR3 residues: CASAQGHMSGANVLTF. CDR3 DNA, as far as it was read: TGCGCCAGCGCACAGGGCCACATGAGTGGGGCCAACGTC. Variable domain in full (rest from reference TRBV5-1 and TRBJ2-6): KAGVTQTPRYLIKTRGQQVTLSCSPISGHRSVSWYQQTPGQGLQFLFEYFSETQRNKGNFPGRFSGRQFSNSRSEMNVSTLELGDSALYLCASAQGHMSGANVLTFGAGSRLTVL.

This clone has at least ten counts. The read finishes 3 residues shy of the CDR3 end, and the germline J gene is used to complete it. The V and J genes are TRBV20-1 and TRBJ2-5; either TRBD1 or TRBD2 may fit D (5 bases each). The V end was cut by 3 bases, the J end by 4 bases, with 15 bases between. The CDR3 sequence is 14 residues long. From germline, CDR1 is DFQATT and CDR2 SNEGSKA (reference sequence). The part of the CDR3 DNA that was read is TGCAGTGCTAGTGGGGCGAGGGATGGAGAGACC. Its protein is CSASGARDGET. The entire CDR3 reads CSASGARDGETQYF.

This clone was seen more than once but under ten times. The read halts 3 residues ahead of the CDR3 end, with the missing end drawn from the germline J gene. The chain links TRBV7-2 to TRBJ2-4; 7 nucleotides line up with TRBD2. The CDR3 loop spans 13 amino acids. Germline-derived CDR1 and CDR2 are SGHTA and FQGNSA. CDR3 region: CASSLERDYGQYF. The covered CDR3 bases are TGTGCCAGCAGCTTAGAAAGGGACTATGGT.

Ten or more counts support this clone. The read falls 3 residues short of the CDR3 end, and the missing part is taken from the germline J gene. V usage is TRBV23-1 and J usage is TRBJ1-1; weak D call: TRBD1 (6 bases). TRBV23-1 is annotated as an ORF whose role is uncertain. The CDR3 runs to 16 residues. The V end was cut by 6 bases, the J end by 0 bases, with 17 bases between. The part of the CDR3 DNA that was read is TGCGCCAGCAGATCGGGTTTAGGACAGATGAACACTGAA. This gives the protein CASRSGLGQMNTE. The entire CDR3 protein is CASRSGLGQMNTEAFF.

This clone was counted at least ten times. The read finishes 3 residues shy of the CDR3 end, and the germline J gene is used to complete it. The chain combines TRBV10-3 with TRBJ2-7; TRBD1 agrees at 10 bases. The length of the CDR3 is 15 residues. J lost 4 bases, V lost 6 bases, and 9 bases had no gene match. Germline CDR1 reads ENHRY; CDR2 reads SYGVKD. The CDR3 sequence: CAISKTGGAGYEQYF. Incomplete CDR3 DNA: TGTGCCATCAGCAAGACAGGGGGCGCGGGATACGAG.

The table lists this clone with a few counts. From the germline J gene comes the end of the CDR3, since the read stops 3 residues before it. This sequence joins TRBV10-2 and TRBJ2-5; 7 bases fit TRBD2. This CDR3 is 16 amino acids long. The germline CDR1 and CDR2 sequences are WSHSY and SAAADI. V lost 4 bases to trimming and J lost 5 bases; unmatched junction nucleotides: 13. The chain's CDR3 is CASSGMGGGAAETQYF. The covered CDR3 bases are TGCGCCAGCAGTGGTATGGGCGGGGGAGCCGCGGAGACC.

This clone occurred many times. Read coverage stops 3 residues before the CDR3 terminus; the germline J gene supplies the remainder. This chain links TRBV5-1 with TRBJ1-1; perhaps TRBD1 as D (5 bases). This CDR3 comprises 14 residues. Germline CDR1 and CDR2: SGHRS and YFSETQ. The chain's CDR3 is CASSLGGDGSLAFF. CDR3 bases read: TGCGCCAGCAGCTTGGGGGGGGACGGCTCTTTG.